This T cell receptor (beta chain) derives from a study of spatial heterogeneity in lung cancer. Germline assignment: CDR1 SGHNT and CDR2 YYREEE (reference sequence). This CDR3 comprises 13 residues. The V gene end was trimmed by 0 bases and the J gene end by 5 bases; junction bases not matched to a gene: 2. TCRdb independently ran MiXCR on the 5' RACE reads; one entry per CDR3 protein. Here the sample spans around 11,000 distinct CDR3 sequences, 3.7% being singletons. This clonotype was picked up many times. Time point reported: sample taken at primary tumor resection. The donor population consisted of 72 patients with untreated, early-stage non-small cell lung cancer. Whole RNA was taken from tumor, nontumor lung or frozen PBMC; it was then sequenced unsorted.

The sequencing here drew on PBMCs, taken at surgery. The sequence was obtained from a female donor with early-stage non-small cell lung cancer. The chain is built from TRBV5-4 and TRBJ2-7; 7 bases line up with TRBD2. CDR3: CASSLAGGHEQYF. The DNA of the CDR3 is TGTGCCAGCAGCTTGGCGGGAGGCCACGAGCAGTACTTC.